Below, 31 T cell receptor beta chains from the same sample are listed, as sequenced in a study of metastatic and nonmetastatic thyroid tumors. With MiXCR, TCRdb reprocessed the PCR reads. The sample lists about 92,000 clones, more than 12% seen once, with just over 3.5% in the top ten. No treatment had been given to any patient before thyroid surgery. Material for sequencing was blood. Source of these receptors: a female donor with papillary thyroid cancer or a benign thyroid nodule (not recorded which). Some clones in this sample may be carry-over from other donors' samples.

This clone was seen many times. The chain has TRBV28 and TRBJ1-6; a possible D gene is TRBD1 (5 bases). CDR1 MDHEN and CDR2 SYDVKM come from the germline V gene. This CDR3 has 17 residues. The V and J ends lost 7 bases and 4 bases respectively, with 20 bases between them. The DNA of the CDR3 is TGTGCCAGCACCGCGCGCACAGGCAAGTTATATAATTCACCCCTCCACTTT. This translates into CASTARTGKLYNSPLHF.

This clone was found many times. The CDR3: CASNLWGPGNTGELFF. Here the CDR3 DNA reads TGTGCCAGCAATTTGTGGGGGCCTGGGAACACCGGGGAGCTGTTTTTT. The genes are TRBV27 and TRBJ2-2, with D perhaps matching TRBD1 (6 bases). The CDR3 is 16 amino acids. CDR1 and CDR2 from the germline V gene are MNHEY and SMNVEV (reference sequence). The germline V and J ends were trimmed by 7 bases and 1 base, with 16 bases remaining between them.

Comments on this clone: A much larger clone differs from this one at a single base, so this may be a read error. The chain has TRBV6-1 and TRBJ2-3; D is possibly TRBD1 or TRBD2 (6 bases each). Trimming removed 5 bases at V and 0 bases at J, with 12 bases between. Germline V gene data show CDR1 as MNHNS and CDR2 as SASEGT. The CDR3 is 15 amino acids. The DNA for the CDR3 is TGTGCCAGCAGTCTCGGGGGCTTTAGCACAGATACGCAGTATTTT. Its translation is CASSLGGFSTDTQYF.

The genes are TRBV20-1 and TRBJ2-7, with a weak D call TRBD1 (6 bases). CDR3 size: 14 residues. Germline CDR1 and CDR2: DFQATT and SNEGSKA (reference sequence). V was pared by 2 bases and J by 3 bases, with 14 bases between. The CDR3 sequence: CSARLDRSHYEQYF. The CDR3 DNA sequence: TGCAGTGCTAGACTAGACAGGAGCCACTACGAGCAGTACTTC.

This clone was seen at least ten times. V is TRBV20-1 and J is TRBJ2-7; 7 bases match TRBD2. V lost 3 bases to trimming and J lost 5 bases; unmatched junction nucleotides: 10. Germline V lookup: CDR1 DFQATT, CDR2 SNEGSKA (reference sequence). The CDR3 covers 14 residues. The CDR3 bases are TGCAGTGCTAGTGGGGCTCGGGAGGCCCACGAGCAGTACTTC. Translating it yields CSASGAREAHEQYF.

This clone has only a few counts. This chain uses TRBV6-5 with TRBJ1-2; 10 nucleotides align to TRBD1. CDR3 length: 16 residues. V shed 4 bases and J 4 bases; nucleotides not matched to a gene: 9. Germline CDR1 reads MNHEY; CDR2 reads SVGAGI. Written as DNA, the CDR3 is TGTGCCAGCAGTTTCGTCCGGACAGGGGGGGGCTATGGCTACACCTTC. This gives the protein CASSFVRTGGGYGYTF.

This clone was detected many times. This sequence joins TRBV20-1 and TRBJ1-5; D ambiguous. Trimming cost V 0 bases and J 2 bases, with 14 bases left between them. Germline V gene sequence: CDR1 DFQATT, CDR2 SNEGSKA (reference sequence). The length of the CDR3 is 16 residues. The CDR3 is CSARELSGRGNQPQHF. CDR3 coding DNA: TGCAGTGCTAGAGAGTTGTCGGGTCGAGGCAATCAGCCCCAGCATTTT.

This clone occurred a few times. The CDR3 reads CASSFGGANTEAFF. The CDR3 bases are TGTGCCAGCAGTTTTGGAGGGGCGAACACTGAAGCTTTCTTT. This chain connects TRBV12-3 or TRBV12-4 to TRBJ1-1; possibly TRBD1 for D (5 bases). V was clipped by 3 bases and J by 1 base, with 9 bases between them. The CDR3 has 14 amino acids.

This clone occurred many times. The J gene is TRBJ1-4, the V gene TRBV6-1, with a tentative D call TRBD1 (5 bases). This CDR3 contains 15 residues. CDR1 and CDR2 from the germline V gene are MNHNS and SASEGT. V lost 2 bases to trimming and J lost 5 bases, with 12 bases between them. The CDR3 sequence: CASSENDGANEKLFF. CDR3 nucleotides: TGTGCCAGCAGTGAAAACGACGGGGCCAATGAAAAACTGTTTTTT.

This chain uses TRBV5-6 with TRBJ2-7; the D gene is possibly TRBD1 (5 bases). The CDR3 extends over 14 amino acids. Trimming removed 2 bases from V and 2 bases from J, with 11 bases in between. From germline, CDR1 is SGHDT and CDR2 YYEEEE. CDR3 coding DNA: TGTGCCAGCAGCTTTCCAGGGTCCCCCTACGAGCAGTACTTC. Protein: CASSFPGSPYEQYF.

The rearrangement uses TRBV11-2 and TRBJ2-2; D remains ambiguous. V was trimmed by 7 bases and J by 7 bases, leaving 25 bases between them. CDR1 and CDR2 (germline): SGHAT, FQNNGV. The CDR3 has 17 amino acids. DNA of the CDR3: TGTGCCAGCATCAGCCTGGTGGAGCCTGGCGAAGGCGGGGAGCTGTTTTTT. It codes for CASISLVEPGEGGELFF.

This clone was found many times. The chain has TRBV3-1 and TRBJ1-5; TRBD1 matches 9 bases. After removal of 4 bases from V and 4 bases from J, the junction contained 2 bases not matched to a gene. The length of the CDR3 is 14 residues. Per germline, CDR1 LGHDT and CDR2 YNNKEL (reference sequence). CDR3 amino acids: CASSPGTGNQPQHF. CDR3 in DNA: TGTGCCAGCAGCCCCGGGACAGGGAATCAGCCCCAGCATTTT.

This clone was observed a handful of times. This chain uses TRBV6-6 with TRBJ1-5, with unresolved D. This CDR3 comprises 13 residues. V was trimmed by 0 bases and J by 4 bases, leaving 4 bases between them. CDR1 is MNHNY, CDR2 SVGAGI, per germline (reference sequence). This chain's CDR3 is CASSYSPNQPQHF. The DNA of the CDR3 is TGTGCCAGCAGTTACTCCCCAAATCAGCCCCAGCATTTT.

This clone has a handful of counts. J is TRBJ2-7 and V is TRBV6-2 or TRBV6-3; no firm D call. CDR3 size: 13 residues. V lost 7 bases, J lost 13 bases, and 23 bases lay in between. Germline loops: CDR1 MNHEY, CDR2 SVGEGT. The CDR3: CASTITDNYDHYF. The CDR3, as DNA: TGTGCCAGCACCATCACTGACAACTACGATCATTACTTC.

This clone came up many times. A much larger clone differs from this one at a single base, so this may be a read error. The chain is built from TRBV6-1 and TRBJ2-7; tentative D call: TRBD1 (5 bases). The germline V gene has CDR1 MNHNS and CDR2 SASEGT. The CDR3 totals 15 residues. Trimming removed 3 bases from V and 0 bases from J, with 12 bases in between. DNA for the CDR3: TGTGCCAGCAGTGACGCGCAAGGGGACTCCTACGAGCAGTACTTC. It is translated as CASSDAQGDSYEQYF.

Concerning this clone itself: A much larger clone is a single base away; this may be a read error. The V and J genes are TRBV25-1 and TRBJ2-3; the D gene is possibly TRBD2 (5 bases). The germline V gene has CDR1 MGHDK and CDR2 SYGVNS. The V and J ends lost 8 bases and 4 bases respectively, with 7 bases between them. This CDR3 is 11 amino acids long. CDR3: CASVRADTQYF. The CDR3 DNA is TGTGCCAGCGTGCGGGCAGATACGCAGTATTTT.

This clone was seen many times. The gene calls are TRBV6-2 or TRBV6-3 and TRBJ2-3, with 8 bases that match TRBD2. This CDR3 contains 13 residues. The V gene's germline CDR1 is MNHEY and CDR2 SVGEGT. Germline trimming cut 5 bases from V and 5 bases from J; bases unmatched to any gene: 3. CDR3 DNA: TGTGCCAGCAGTCGGACTAGCTTAGATACGCAGTATTTT. Translated, it gives CASSRTSLDTQYF.

This clone was counted ten times or more. J is TRBJ1-5 and V is TRBV2; D uncertain. V gave up 7 bases and J gave up 5 bases, with 12 bases separating them. There are 13 residues in the CDR3. Germline CDR1 reads SNHLY; CDR2 reads FYNNEI. The CDR3 loop is CASTGDEDQPQHF. In nucleotides, the CDR3 is TGTGCCAGCACGGGCGATGAGGATCAGCCCCAGCATTTT.

Comments on this clone: A much bigger clone sits one base away, suggesting this may be a read error. This same CDR3 is encoded by further DNA sequences in the sample. This chain joins TRBV20-1 and TRBJ2-3; TRBD2 matches at 13 bases. The germline V gene encodes CDR1 DFQATT and CDR2 SNEGSKA (reference sequence). V lost 0 bases, J lost 4 bases, and 16 bases stayed unmatched. The CDR3 totals 20 residues. The CDR3 nucleotides are TGCAGTGCTAGAGATCCGTCGGTACTAGCGGGGGGGCCGGGTCCAGATACGCAGTATTTT. Protein: CSARDPSVLAGGPGPDTQYF.

This clone was seen a handful of times. A much more abundant neighbour one base away suggests this may be a read error. The same CDR3 arises from other DNA sequences in this sample as well. The chain joins TRBV4-1 to TRBJ1-6, with TRBD1 as a possible D gene (5 bases). The CDR3 consists of 18 residues. Germline loops: CDR1 MGHRA, CDR2 YSYEKL. V was trimmed by 1 base and J by 10 bases, leaving 23 bases between them. The chain's CDR3 is CASSQGRGGGVVHSPLHF. The CDR3 region has the DNA TGCGCCAGCAGCCAAGGGAGGGGAGGAGGTGTGGTGCACTCACCCCTCCACTTT.

This clone was counted many times. The chain employs TRBV27 and TRBJ2-3; TRBD1 aligns across 7 bases. Germline CDR1 is MNHEY and CDR2 is SMNVEV (reference sequence). The J segment lost 6 bases and the V segment lost 4 bases, leaving 13 bases of the junction unmatched. The CDR3 is 16 amino acids. CDR3 amino acids: CASSSASTGRSDTQYF. In nucleotides, the CDR3 is TGTGCCAGCAGTTCGGCCTCGACAGGGCGGAGCGATACGCAGTATTTT.

This clone was counted ten times or more. V usage is TRBV6-2 or TRBV6-3 and J usage is TRBJ2-7, with TRBD2 matching over 7 bases. The germline CDR1 and CDR2 sequences are MNHEY and SVGEGT. The CDR3 runs 14 residues. The V gene end was trimmed by 8 bases and the J gene end by 0 bases; junction bases not matched to a gene: 7. DNA of the CDR3: TGTGCCAGCGGGAGGGGAGGCGGCTCCTACGAGCAGTACTTC. Encoded protein: CASGRGGGSYEQYF.

This clone was found many times. The chain carries TRBV6-1 and TRBJ2-3; D is perhaps TRBD1 (6 bases). The V gene's germline CDR1 is MNHNS and CDR2 SASEGT. The CDR3 length is 15 residues. The ends were cut back, 8 bases at V and 2 bases at J, with 17 bases in the middle. The CDR3 DNA sequence: TGTGCCAGCTCCCTTGGGGGACAACACACAGATACGCAGTATTTT. It translates to CASSLGGQHTDTQYF.

This clone was counted between two and nine times. A much more abundant neighbour one base away suggests this may be a read error. The chain couples TRBV4-2 to TRBJ2-2, with 7 bases aligning to TRBD2. The CDR3 contains 16 residues. V was pared by 0 bases and J by 3 bases, with 4 bases of the junction left unmatched. The germline V gene encodes CDR1 LGHNA and CDR2 YNFKEQ. CDR3 residues: CASSQETSVYTGELFF. The CDR3 DNA sequence: TGTGCCAGCAGCCAAGAAACTAGCGTCTACACCGGGGAGCTGTTTTTT.

This clone was seen at least ten times. The chain is built from TRBV5-8 and TRBJ2-1; 7 bases match TRBD1. Germline values: CDR1 SGHTS, CDR2 YDEGEE. V trimming: 7 bases; J trimming: 9 bases; junction bases outside the gene matches: 16. This CDR3 spans 15 amino acids. CDR3: CASGFRLQGIREQFF. In DNA form, the CDR3 reads TGTGCCAGCGGATTCCGACTACAGGGGATACGTGAGCAGTTCTTC.

This clone was picked up many times. The V and J genes are TRBV25-1 and TRBJ1-1, with unresolved D. The CDR3 covers 17 residues. V was pared by 9 bases and J by 0 bases, with 23 bases between. Germline CDR1 reads MGHDK; CDR2 reads SYGVNS. This CDR3 is CASSPYESAILNTEAFF. For the CDR3, the DNA is TGTGCCAGTTCCCCATATGAGTCCGCAATTTTGAACACTGAAGCTTTCTTT.

This clone occurred a few times. A much larger clone lies one base from this, so it may be a read error. The gene calls are TRBV9 and TRBJ2-7; TRBD1 matches at 7 bases. Germline-derived CDR1 and CDR2 are SGDLS and YYNGEE. The V and J ends lost 5 bases and 5 bases, in that order; junction bases with no gene match: 10. This CDR3 is 14 amino acids long. The CDR3 region is CASRAGTGAHEQYF. DNA of the CDR3: TGTGCCAGCAGAGCCGGAACAGGGGCCCACGAGCAGTACTTC.

The chain recombines TRBV4-1 with TRBJ2-7; unclear D gene. Per the germline V gene, CDR1 is MGHRA and CDR2 is YSYEKL. The length of the CDR3 is 15 residues. Trimming stripped 4 bases from V and 3 bases from J, with 16 bases between. The DNA of the CDR3 is TGCGCCAGCAGCCCAAAAGTCGACGGTTACTACGAGCAGTACTTC. Translating it yields CASSPKVDGYYEQYF.

This clone was counted at least ten times. This sequence joins TRBV19 and TRBJ1-5; D ambiguous. The V end was cut by 5 bases, the J end by 0 bases, with 14 bases between. This CDR3 contains 16 residues. Per germline, CDR1 LNHDA and CDR2 SQIVND (reference sequence). The CDR3 reads CASSPTPTISNQPQHF. The DNA for the CDR3 is TGTGCCAGTAGTCCCACTCCGACCATTAGCAATCAGCCCCAGCATTTT.

There are a few counts of this clone. CDR3 sequence (DNA): TGTGCCAGCAGTTCCTCACCGGACAGATGGGGGTCCTACGAGCAGTACTTC. Translated: CASSSSPDRWGSYEQYF. The chain joins TRBV6-5 to TRBJ2-7; D may be TRBD1 (6 bases). V was clipped by 4 bases and J by 1 base, with 20 bases between them. Germline lookup yields CDR1 MNHEY and CDR2 SVGAGI. The CDR3 is 17 residues long.

This clone was observed at least ten times. DNA for the CDR3: TGTGCCAGCAGTTCGAACTCGAACAGGGGAAAGAGGGAGCAGTACTTC. Protein: CASSSNSNRGKREQYF. The genes are TRBV6-2 or TRBV6-3 and TRBJ2-7; 7 nucleotides align to TRBD1. Germline V gene sequence: CDR1 MNHEY, CDR2 SVGEGT. The CDR3 is made up of 16 amino acids. V was pared by 4 bases and J by 7 bases, with 16 bases of the junction left unmatched.